Listed below are T cell receptor beta chains from one sample, sequenced in a study of blood T cell repertoires in COVID-19. Generated by immunoSEQ multiplex PCR, the TCRdb table keeps only in-frame clones and is missing some. The sample includes about 140,000 clones, about four fifths of them seen just once. The sequencing sample was made of peripheral blood. Every receptor here comes from a human donor in a cohort sampled during active COVID-19. CDR3s include the opening cysteine and the closing phenylalanine or tryptophan. Fields, in order: J gene, V gene, clone size, D gene, CDR3 protein, CDR3 DNA. D genes are given only for firm matches. Size values are once, few and many counts, or a class for expanded clones, and some rows have none.

j_call: TRBJ2-3; v_call: TRBV5-1; clone_size: .; d_call: .; cdr3_aa: CASSLLLSSTDTQYF; cdr3_nt: TGCGCCAGCAGCTTACTACTTTCTAGCACAGATACGCAGTATTTT
j_call: TRBJ2-7; v_call: TRBV6-5; clone_size: few; d_call: .; cdr3_aa: CASSYLGAADEQYF; cdr3_nt: TGTGCCAGCAGTTATTTGGGGGCTGCTGACGAGCAGTACTTC
j_call: TRBJ2-2; v_call: TRBV6-4; clone_size: .; d_call: .; cdr3_aa: CASSPRGIDTGELFF; cdr3_nt: TGTGCCAGCAGTCCCCGAGGGATCGACACCGGGGAGCTGTTTTTT
j_call: TRBJ2-1; v_call: TRBV7-9; clone_size: .; d_call: TRBD1; cdr3_aa: CASSPGQGDYNEQFF; cdr3_nt: TGTGCCAGCAGCCCTGGACAGGGGGATTACAATGAGCAGTTCTTC
j_call: TRBJ2-1; v_call: TRBV28; clone_size: .; d_call: TRBD2; cdr3_aa: CASSFGRSGGYNEQFF; cdr3_nt: TGTGCCAGCAGTTTCGGGAGGTCGGGTGGTTACAATGAGCAGTTCTTC
j_call: TRBJ1-2; v_call: TRBV6-2/TRBV6-3; clone_size: .; d_call: TRBD1; cdr3_aa: CASSPPASPARPGTGTEGYGYTF; cdr3_nt: TGTGCCAGCAGCCCCCCCGCCAGTCCGGCCCGTCCCGGGACAGGGACAGAGGGCTATGGCTACACCTTC
j_call: TRBJ2-5; v_call: TRBV27; clone_size: .; d_call: .; cdr3_aa: CASSQQGVLETQYF; cdr3_nt: TGTGCCAGCAGCCAACAGGGTGTTTTGGAGACCCAGTACTTC
j_call: TRBJ2-7; v_call: TRBV5-1; clone_size: few; d_call: .; cdr3_aa: CASSSARTLAEQYF; cdr3_nt: TGCGCCAGCAGCTCCGCCAGGACACTGGCCGAGCAGTACTTC
j_call: TRBJ2-2; v_call: TRBV7-9; clone_size: few; d_call: .; cdr3_aa: CASTDTGRGRTGELFF; cdr3_nt: TGTGCCAGCACCGACACCGGGCGGGGGCGCACCGGGGAGCTGTTTTTT
j_call: TRBJ2-5; v_call: TRBV3-1/TRBV3-2; clone_size: .; d_call: TRBD1; cdr3_aa: CASSHGTGSRETQYF; cdr3_nt: TGTGCCAGCAGCCATGGGACAGGGAGTCGGGAGACCCAGTACTTC
j_call: TRBJ2-5; v_call: TRBV5-1; clone_size: .; d_call: .; cdr3_aa: CASSQDRAETQYF; cdr3_nt: TGCGCCAGCAGCCAGGACAGAGCAGAGACCCAGTACTTC
j_call: TRBJ2-3; v_call: TRBV6-5; clone_size: once; d_call: .; cdr3_aa: CASTGLDTQYF; cdr3_nt: TGTGCCAGCACAGGGTTAGATACGCAGTATTTT
j_call: TRBJ2-1; v_call: TRBV6-1; clone_size: .; d_call: .; cdr3_aa: CASSETSGEQFF; cdr3_nt: TGTGCCAGCAGTGAAACCTCGGGTGAGCAGTTCTTC
j_call: TRBJ1-6; v_call: TRBV6-1; clone_size: .; d_call: .; cdr3_aa: CASGHRARDSPLHF; cdr3_nt: TGTGCCAGCGGACACAGAGCCCGCGATTCACCCCTCCACTTT
j_call: TRBJ2-2; v_call: TRBV6-5; clone_size: .; d_call: .; cdr3_aa: CASSYDGAPGELFF; cdr3_nt: TGTGCCAGCAGTTACGACGGAGCACCGGGGGAGCTGTTTTTT
j_call: TRBJ1-2; v_call: TRBV29-1; clone_size: .; d_call: .; cdr3_aa: CSVVLEPGFNYGYTF; cdr3_nt: TGCAGCGTTGTTTTGGAGCCGGGGTTCAACTATGGCTACACCTTC
j_call: TRBJ1-3; v_call: TRBV18; clone_size: few; d_call: .; cdr3_aa: CASSLSDFSGNTIYF; cdr3_nt: TGTGCCAGCTCACTGTCAGATTTCTCTGGAAACACCATATATTTT
j_call: TRBJ2-5; v_call: TRBV5-6; clone_size: .; d_call: TRBD2; cdr3_aa: CASSQRGLGGQETQYF; cdr3_nt: TGTGCCAGCAGCCAGCGGGGCCTCGGAGGTCAAGAGACCCAGTACTTC
j_call: TRBJ1-6; v_call: TRBV25-1; clone_size: many; d_call: .; cdr3_aa: CASRSVQNSPLHF; cdr3_nt: TGTGCCAGCAGGTCCGTCCAGAATTCACCCCTCCACTTT
j_call: TRBJ1-2; v_call: TRBV3-1/TRBV3-2; clone_size: .; d_call: .; cdr3_aa: CASSQEPREDGYTF; cdr3_nt: TGTGCCAGCAGCCAAGAACCCAGGGAGGATGGCTACACCTTC
j_call: TRBJ2-5; v_call: TRBV11-3; clone_size: .; d_call: TRBD2; cdr3_aa: CASSFSGGAGETQYF; cdr3_nt: TGTGCCAGCAGCTTTAGCGGGGGGGCAGGGGAGACCCAGTACTTC
j_call: TRBJ2-4; v_call: TRBV4-2; clone_size: once; d_call: .; cdr3_aa: CASSQGGGAHIQYF; cdr3_nt: TGTGCCAGCAGCCAAGGGGGTGGGGCCCACATTCAGTACTTC
j_call: TRBJ2-7; v_call: TRBV5-8; clone_size: .; d_call: .; cdr3_aa: CASSLYSGLLAYEQYF; cdr3_nt: TGTGCCAGCAGCTTGTATTCGGGACTGCTGGCCTACGAGCAGTACTTC
j_call: TRBJ1-1; v_call: TRBV29-1; clone_size: .; d_call: .; cdr3_aa: CSVGALADTEAFF; cdr3_nt: TGCAGCGTGGGGGCTCTAGCGGACACTGAAGCTTTCTTT
j_call: TRBJ1-5; v_call: TRBV3-1/TRBV3-2; clone_size: .; d_call: .; cdr3_aa: CASSRTASNQPQHF; cdr3_nt: TGTGCCAGCAGCCGGACAGCAAGCAATCAGCCCCAGCATTTT
j_call: TRBJ1-5; v_call: TRBV5-5; clone_size: .; d_call: TRBD1; cdr3_aa: CASSLQGGGQPQHF; cdr3_nt: TGTGCCAGCAGCTTACAGGGGGGCGGTCAGCCCCAGCATTTT
j_call: TRBJ2-3; v_call: TRBV7-2; clone_size: .; d_call: TRBD2; cdr3_aa: CASKTSGGTDTQYF; cdr3_nt: TGTGCCAGCAAGACTAGCGGGGGCACAGATACGCAGTATTTT
j_call: TRBJ2-1; v_call: TRBV5-1; clone_size: .; d_call: TRBD2; cdr3_aa: CASSLGFSGGAANSYNEQFF; cdr3_nt: TGCGCCAGCAGCTTAGGGTTTAGCGGGGGGGCTGCTAACTCCTACAATGAGCAGTTCTTC
j_call: TRBJ2-7; v_call: TRBV6-2/TRBV6-3; clone_size: .; d_call: .; cdr3_aa: CASSYSRGGGEQYF; cdr3_nt: TGTGCCAGCAGTTACTCGAGGGGGGGAGGCGAGCAGTACTTC
j_call: TRBJ2-7; v_call: TRBV19; clone_size: .; d_call: TRBD2; cdr3_aa: CASSTGLAGGSYEQYF; cdr3_nt: TGTGCCAGTAGTACCGGACTAGCGGGGGGCTCCTACGAGCAGTACTTC
j_call: TRBJ2-3; v_call: TRBV13; clone_size: .; d_call: .; cdr3_aa: CASSVGTPGRRYTDTQYF; cdr3_nt: TGTGCCAGCAGCGTCGGGACTCCTGGGAGGAGGTACACAGATACGCAGTATTTT
j_call: TRBJ2-6; v_call: TRBV14; clone_size: .; d_call: .; cdr3_aa: CASSQLGPSPSGANVLTF; cdr3_nt: TGTGCCAGCAGCCAACTTGGGCCATCCCCCTCTGGGGCCAACGTCCTGACTTTC
j_call: TRBJ1-5; v_call: TRBV19; clone_size: once; d_call: TRBD1; cdr3_aa: CAGGQGAVSNQPQHF; cdr3_nt: TGTGCCGGGGGACAGGGGGCGGTCAGCAATCAGCCCCAGCATTTT
j_call: TRBJ1-4; v_call: TRBV21-1; clone_size: few; d_call: .; cdr3_aa: CASKTGDGDEKLFF; cdr3_nt: TGTGCCAGCAAGACAGGGGATGGGGATGAAAAACTGTTTTTT
j_call: TRBJ2-5; v_call: TRBV9; clone_size: .; d_call: TRBD2; cdr3_aa: CASSVAPSGGGFGETQYF; cdr3_nt: TGTGCCAGCAGCGTAGCTCCCAGCGGGGGTGGATTTGGAGAGACCCAGTACTTC
j_call: TRBJ2-7; v_call: TRBV19; clone_size: .; d_call: .; cdr3_aa: CASSIGFAGPRGEQYF; cdr3_nt: TGTGCCAGTAGTATCGGTTTTGCGGGCCCCCGGGGCGAGCAGTACTTC
j_call: TRBJ1-2; v_call: TRBV4-2; clone_size: once; d_call: .; cdr3_aa: CASSQEEGQLNGYTF; cdr3_nt: TGTGCCAGCAGCCAAGAAGAGGGCCAGTTGAATGGCTACACCTTC
j_call: TRBJ2-3; v_call: TRBV7-9; clone_size: .; d_call: TRBD2; cdr3_aa: CASLLAGVTDTQYF; cdr3_nt: TGTGCCAGCCTACTAGCGGGGGTTACAGATACGCAGTATTTT